The 13 T cell receptor beta chains below were found in one sample sequenced in a study of cytomegalovirus exposure and HLA in healthy donors. 60 Vbeta and 13 Jbeta primers were used in PCR. The method was immunoSEQ multiplex PCR; TCRdb's version includes in-frame clones alone and lacks a portion of them. This table has 90,000 to 100,000 clones, more than 75% appearing once. Sequenced input: PBMCs. The origin of the receptors is a man younger than 35 in good health and CMV-seronegative.

The chain carries TRBV5-1 and TRBJ1-5; 12 nucleotides align to TRBD1. Losses at the gene ends were 0 bases for V and 7 bases for J; bases not matched to a gene: 2. The germline V gene encodes CDR1 SGHRS and CDR2 YFSETQ. This CDR3 is 15 amino acids long. The CDR3 DNA sequence: TGCGCCAGCAGCTTGGAGGGGACAGGGGGCCAGCCCCAGCATTTT. Protein sequence: CASSLEGTGGQPQHF.

This chain uses TRBV5-1 with TRBJ2-7; 9 positions agree with TRBD2. Trimming at V came to 2 bases and at J to 5 bases, leaving 5 bases not matched to a gene. CDR3 length: 14 amino acids. In germline, CDR1 is SGHRS, CDR2 YFSETQ. CDR3 protein: CASSFSLAGNEQYF. The DNA of the CDR3 is TGCGCCAGCAGCTTTTCTCTAGCGGGGAACGAGCAGTACTTC.

V usage is TRBV6-1 and J usage is TRBJ2-4; D ambiguous. Germline loops: CDR1 MNHNS, CDR2 SASEGT. The CDR3 loop spans 15 amino acids. Between the trimmed V and J ends, which lost 11 bases and 3 bases, there was a span of 20 bases. CDR3 coding DNA: TGTGCCGGCCGGAAGGATGGAGAGAGCAAAAACATTCAGTACTTC. It specifies CAGRKDGESKNIQYF.

The chain couples TRBV5-6 to TRBJ1-2; 7 bases align to TRBD1. The CDR3 length is 15 residues. Germline CDR1 SGHDT, CDR2 YYEEEE. V shed 1 base and J 5 bases; nucleotides not matched to a gene: 8. The CDR3 reads CASSLKARGIYGYTF. CDR3 bases: TGTGCCAGCAGCTTGAAGGCCAGGGGGATTTATGGCTACACCTTC.

CDR3 in amino acids: CASSQDPRWNTIYF. The CDR3 bases are TGCGCCAGCAGCCAAGATCCGAGGTGGAACACCATATATTTT. The genes are TRBV4-1 and TRBJ1-3; D is uncertain. This CDR3 comprises 14 residues. V lost 0 bases, J lost 7 bases, and 10 bases lay in between. From germline, CDR1 is MGHRA and CDR2 YSYEKL.

The chain couples TRBV18 to TRBJ1-2; 7 nucleotides align to TRBD1. Germline V gives CDR1 KGHSH, CDR2 LQKENI. V shed 6 bases, J shed 3 bases, and the junction held 4 bases outside the gene matches. CDR3 size: 13 residues. In DNA form, the CDR3 reads TGTGCCAGCTCTCCTGGGACAGACTATGGCTACACCTTC. The encoded protein is CASSPGTDYGYTF.

The V and J genes are TRBV10-3 and TRBJ2-2; TRBD2 is a possible D gene (5 bases). Germline loops: CDR1 ENHRY, CDR2 SYGVKD. Trimming removed 2 bases at V and 7 bases at J, with 17 bases between. This CDR3 has 16 amino acids. CDR3 bases: TGTGCCATCAGTGAGAGCGTAGCGATCCGTAGCGGGGAGCTGTTTTTT. Its translation: CAISESVAIRSGELFF.

This clone was recorded only once. The V and J genes are TRBV30 and TRBJ1-2; the D gene is possibly TRBD1 (5 bases). The CDR3 totals 13 residues. In germline, CDR1 is GTSNPN, CDR2 SVGIG (reference sequence). Trimming removed 2 bases at V and 8 bases at J, with 15 bases between. The CDR3 is CAWSPSGVQGYTF. The CDR3, as DNA: TGTGCCTGGAGTCCCTCGGGGGTGCAGGGCTACACCTTC.

This clone was observed once. CDR3: CASSLRIGSLHTEAFF. The CDR3 DNA reads as TGTGCCAGCAGCTTGCGGATTGGGAGTTTGCACACTGAAGCTTTCTTT. V is TRBV5-5 and J is TRBJ1-1; D is ambiguous. The V end lost 1 base, the J end lost 3 bases, and 16 bases lay between the germline ends. Germline loops: CDR1 SGHKS, CDR2 YYEKEE (reference sequence). The CDR3 consists of 16 residues. Full variable domain (missing parts from reference TRBV5-5 and TRBJ1-1): DAGVTQSPTHLIKTRGQQVTLRCSPISGHKSVSWYQQVLGQGPQFIFQYYEKEERGRGNFPDRFSARQFPNYSSELNVNALLLGDSALYLCASSLRIGSLHTEAFFGQGTRLTVV.

CDR3 sequence reads: CASSLEPGQGLFF. In DNA form, the CDR3 reads TGTGCCAGCAGCCTGGAGCCGGGACAGGGGTTGTTTTTT. The J gene is TRBJ1-4, the V gene TRBV7-9; TRBD1 aligns across 10 bases. J lost 15 bases, V lost 5 bases, and 9 bases had no gene match. The germline CDR1 and CDR2 sequences are SEHNR and FQNEAQ (reference sequence). CDR3 size: 13 residues.

The CDR3 is CATGIAGWEETQYF. The CDR3 DNA reads as TGTGCCACCGGCATAGCGGGGTGGGAAGAGACCCAGTACTTC. This chain connects TRBV15 to TRBJ2-5; 8 bases map to TRBD2. Germline V lookup: CDR1 LNHNV, CDR2 YYDKDF (reference sequence). The CDR3 contains 14 residues. J gave up 3 bases and V 8 bases, and 8 bases lay outside the gene matches.

This chain links TRBV15 with TRBJ1-1; D gene ambiguous. V lost 3 bases, J lost 0 bases, and 8 bases lay in between. The germline CDR1 and CDR2 sequences are LNHNV and YYDKDF (reference sequence). The CDR3 has 14 amino acids. In nucleotides, the CDR3 is TGTGCCACCAGCAGGACTCTGATGAACACTGAAGCTTTCTTT. Protein: CATSRTLMNTEAFF.

The chain has TRBV5-1 and TRBJ2-7; 7 nucleotides match TRBD2. The CDR3 totals 15 residues. Germline lookup yields CDR1 SGHRS and CDR2 YFSETQ. Trimming cost V 4 bases and J 4 bases; bases outside gene matches: 11. Here the CDR3 DNA reads TGCGCCAGCAGCCCCAGCGGGGAGGCAAGATACGAGCAGTACTTC. Its protein is CASSPSGEARYEQYF.